Listed below are T cell receptor beta chains from one sample, sequenced in a study of identifying expanded T cells in peripheral blood. The method was immunoSEQ multiplex PCR; TCRdb's version includes in-frame clones alone and lacks a portion of them. The sample records some 78,000 clones, approximately 84% being singletons. Material: blood. Receptors originate from a person aged 18 to 70 in good health. The CDR3 runs from the conserved cysteine through the conserved F or W.

>TRBV5-4
CASSLARVYPDTQYF
>TRBV9
CASSVRTGLGEKLFF
>TRBV5-8
CASSLIRSGNTIYF
>TRBV5-1
CASSSEGAYYGYTF
>TRBV6-6
CASTLRAGTGNTIYF
>TRBV5-4
CASSQPGLMLLEAFF
>TRBV28
CASIHGIQAFF
>TRBV18
CASSQTGTGAPDGYTF
>TRBV11-2
CASSTRKELAKNIQYF
>TRBV7-9
CASSLWISGSAKNIQYF